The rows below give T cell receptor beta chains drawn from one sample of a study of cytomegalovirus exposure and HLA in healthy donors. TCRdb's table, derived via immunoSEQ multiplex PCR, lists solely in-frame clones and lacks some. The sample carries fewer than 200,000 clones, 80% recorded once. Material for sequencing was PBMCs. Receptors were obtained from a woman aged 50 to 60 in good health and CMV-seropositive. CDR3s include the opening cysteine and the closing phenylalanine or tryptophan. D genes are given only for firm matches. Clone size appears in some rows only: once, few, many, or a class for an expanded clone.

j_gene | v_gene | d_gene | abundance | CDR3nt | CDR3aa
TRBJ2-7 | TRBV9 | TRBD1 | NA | TGTGCCAGCAGCCCCGGACAGGGTCCCCTTTCCGGGGACGAGCAGTACTTC | CASSPGQGPLSGDEQYF
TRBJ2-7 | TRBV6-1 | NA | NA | TGTGCCAGCAGTGAAGGGCCCTACGAGCAGTACTTC | CASSEGPYEQYF
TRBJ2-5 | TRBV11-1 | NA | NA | TGTGCCAGCAGCTCGACAGAAGAGACCCAGTACTTC | CASSSTEETQYF
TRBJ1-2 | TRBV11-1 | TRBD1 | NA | TGTGCCAGCAGCCCGAAGACAGGGGGCGACTTTGGCTACACCTTC | CASSPKTGGDFGYTF
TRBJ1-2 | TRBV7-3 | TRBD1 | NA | TGTGCCAGCAGTCGGGAGGGGGCAAGTGGCTACACCTTC | CASSREGASGYTF
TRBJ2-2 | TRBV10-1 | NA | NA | TGCGCCAGCAGTGGCAGGGCAGGACCCTTCACCGGGGAGCTGTTTTTT | CASSGRAGPFTGELFF
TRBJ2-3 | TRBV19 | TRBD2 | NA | TGTGCCAGTAATGGTGGGACTAGCGGGGGTTCTCACCCTAGCACAGATACGCAGTATTTT | CASNGGTSGGSHPSTDTQYF
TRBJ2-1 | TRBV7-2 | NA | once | TGTGCCAGCAGCTTTAACTACCGGGTCCTTTTAAATGAGCAGTTCTTC | CASSFNYRVLLNEQFF
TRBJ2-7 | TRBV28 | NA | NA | TGTGCCAGCAGTTTACTGAGCTCCGACGAGCAGTACTTC | CASSLLSSDEQYF
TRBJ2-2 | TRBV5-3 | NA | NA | TGTGCCAGAAGCCCCCCAGGACAGAAGACCGGGGAGCTGTTTTTT | CARSPPGQKTGELFF
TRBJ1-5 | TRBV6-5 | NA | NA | TGTGCCAGCGGCCAGTTGAATCAGCCCCAGCATTTT | CASGQLNQPQHF
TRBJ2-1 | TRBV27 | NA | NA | TGTGCCAGCAGTTTATTGGGGGGGGCGCGGTCCTACAATGAGCAGTTCTTC | CASSLLGGARSYNEQFF
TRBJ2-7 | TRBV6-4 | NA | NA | TGTGCCAGCACGGACGGACAGAACCTCTCCTACGAGCAGTACTTC | CASTDGQNLSYEQYF
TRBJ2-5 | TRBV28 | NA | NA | TGTGCCAGCAGTCCGGGCAGGGAAAAGGAGACCCAGTACTTC | CASSPGREKETQYF
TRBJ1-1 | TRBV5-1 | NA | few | TGCGCCAGCAGCTCGCTACAGGGACAGAACACTGAAGCTTTCTTT | CASSSLQGQNTEAFF
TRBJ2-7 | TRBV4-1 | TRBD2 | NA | TGCGCCAGCAGCCCAAACGACGGGGGGGCCTACGAGCAGTACTTC | CASSPNDGGAYEQYF
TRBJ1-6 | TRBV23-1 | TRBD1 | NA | TGCGCCAGCAGACGAGGCGGGGACAGGAATTCACCCCTCCACTTT | CASRRGGDRNSPLHF
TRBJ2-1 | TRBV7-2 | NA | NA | TGTGCCAGCAGCCTCATCCCACCAGATTACAATGAGCAGTTCTTC | CASSLIPPDYNEQFF
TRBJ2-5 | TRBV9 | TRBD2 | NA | TGTGCCAGCAGCGTTTTTTGGGCGGGGGGCCAACCCGAGACCCAGTACTTC | CASSVFWAGGQPETQYF
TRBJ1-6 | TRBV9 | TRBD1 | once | TGTGCCAGCAGCGTCCCTGGGACAGGGTCCGATTCACCCCTCCACTTT | CASSVPGTGSDSPLHF
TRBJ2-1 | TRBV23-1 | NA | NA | TGCGCCAGCAGTCAATCCCCCAGGGAATTTATGGTCAATGAGCAGTTCTTC | CASSQSPREFMVNEQFF
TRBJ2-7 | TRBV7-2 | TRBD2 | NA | TGTGCCAGCAGCCAGAATGGGGTCCCTAGCGGGAGCTTTTACGAGCAGTACTTC | CASSQNGVPSGSFYEQYF